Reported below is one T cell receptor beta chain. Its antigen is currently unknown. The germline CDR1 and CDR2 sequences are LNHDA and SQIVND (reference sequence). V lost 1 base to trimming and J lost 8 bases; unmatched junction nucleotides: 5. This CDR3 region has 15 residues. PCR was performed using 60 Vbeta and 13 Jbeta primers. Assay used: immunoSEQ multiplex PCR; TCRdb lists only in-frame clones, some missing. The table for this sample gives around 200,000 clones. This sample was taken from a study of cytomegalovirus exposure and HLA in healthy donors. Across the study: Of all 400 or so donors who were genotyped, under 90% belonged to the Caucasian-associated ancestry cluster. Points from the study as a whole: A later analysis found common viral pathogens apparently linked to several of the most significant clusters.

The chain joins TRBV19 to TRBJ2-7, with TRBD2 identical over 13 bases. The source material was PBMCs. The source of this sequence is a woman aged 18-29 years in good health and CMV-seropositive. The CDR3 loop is CASSIGLAGGRQQYF. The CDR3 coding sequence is TGTGCCAGTAGTATAGGACTAGCGGGAGGAAGGCAGCAGTACTTC.